This paragraph covers one TCR beta chain sequence. The data were taken from a study of CD8 T cells in Susac syndrome. In blood CD8+ and CD4+ T cells, TCR beta underwent sequencing. The multiple sclerosis controls were treatment-naive patients with relapsing-remitting disease that was stable or active. Germline V gives CDR1 LNHDA, CDR2 SQIVND (reference sequence). The CDR3 extends over 15 amino acids. Losses at the gene ends were 5 bases for V and 6 bases for J; bases not matched to a gene: 8. RNA, at about 0.5 to 1 ug, was reverse transcribed with random hexamers. An immunoSEQ multiplex PCR amplified TCR beta CDR3 over 54 Vbeta and 13 Jbeta. TCRdb used MiXCR to reprocess the immunoSEQ multiplex PCR reads, holding one entry per CDR3 protein. The table includes about 400,000 distinct CDR3 sequences, approximately 85% detected once.

The genes are TRBV19 and TRBJ2-1, with 9 bases identical to TRBD1. The sequencing input was CD8+ T cells from PBMCs. The source is a human donor with multiple sclerosis. The chain's CDR3 is CASSPLTTGGNEQFF. Written as DNA, the CDR3 is TGTGCCAGTAGTCCCCTCACGACAGGGGGCAATGAGCAGTTCTTC.